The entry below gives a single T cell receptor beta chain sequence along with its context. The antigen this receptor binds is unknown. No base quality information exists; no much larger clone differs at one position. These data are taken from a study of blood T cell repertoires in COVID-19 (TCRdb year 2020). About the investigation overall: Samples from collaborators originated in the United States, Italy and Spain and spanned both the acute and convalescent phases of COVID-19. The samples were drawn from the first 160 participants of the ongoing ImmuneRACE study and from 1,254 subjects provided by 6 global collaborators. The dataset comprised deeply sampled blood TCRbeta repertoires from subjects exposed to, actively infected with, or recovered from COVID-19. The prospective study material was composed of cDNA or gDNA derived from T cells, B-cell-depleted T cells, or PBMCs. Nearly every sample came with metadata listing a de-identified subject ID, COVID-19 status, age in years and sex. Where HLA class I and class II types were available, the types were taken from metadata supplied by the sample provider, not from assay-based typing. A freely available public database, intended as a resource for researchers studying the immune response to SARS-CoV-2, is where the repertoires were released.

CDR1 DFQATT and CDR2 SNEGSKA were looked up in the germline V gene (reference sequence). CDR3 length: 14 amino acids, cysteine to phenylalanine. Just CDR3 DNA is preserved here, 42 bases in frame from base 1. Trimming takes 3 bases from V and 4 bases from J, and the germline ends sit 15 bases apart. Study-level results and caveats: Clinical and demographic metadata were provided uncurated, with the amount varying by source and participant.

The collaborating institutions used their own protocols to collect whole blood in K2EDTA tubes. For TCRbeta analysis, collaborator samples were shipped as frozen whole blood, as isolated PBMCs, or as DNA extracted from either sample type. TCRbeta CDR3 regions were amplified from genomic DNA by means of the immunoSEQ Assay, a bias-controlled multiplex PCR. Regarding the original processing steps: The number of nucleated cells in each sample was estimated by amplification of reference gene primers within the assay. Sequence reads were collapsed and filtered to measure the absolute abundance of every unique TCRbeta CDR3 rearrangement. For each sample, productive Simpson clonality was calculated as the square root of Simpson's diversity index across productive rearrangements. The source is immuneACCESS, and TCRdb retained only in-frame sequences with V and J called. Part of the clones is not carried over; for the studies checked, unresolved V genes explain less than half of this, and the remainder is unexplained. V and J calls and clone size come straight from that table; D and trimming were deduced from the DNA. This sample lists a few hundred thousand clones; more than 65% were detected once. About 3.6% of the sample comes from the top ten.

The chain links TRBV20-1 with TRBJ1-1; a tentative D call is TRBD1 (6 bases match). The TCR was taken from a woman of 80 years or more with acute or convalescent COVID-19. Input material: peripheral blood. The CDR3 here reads CSASVQGGGTEAFF. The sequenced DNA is TGCAGTGCTAGTGTTCAAGGGGGGGGCACTGAAGCTTTCTTT.